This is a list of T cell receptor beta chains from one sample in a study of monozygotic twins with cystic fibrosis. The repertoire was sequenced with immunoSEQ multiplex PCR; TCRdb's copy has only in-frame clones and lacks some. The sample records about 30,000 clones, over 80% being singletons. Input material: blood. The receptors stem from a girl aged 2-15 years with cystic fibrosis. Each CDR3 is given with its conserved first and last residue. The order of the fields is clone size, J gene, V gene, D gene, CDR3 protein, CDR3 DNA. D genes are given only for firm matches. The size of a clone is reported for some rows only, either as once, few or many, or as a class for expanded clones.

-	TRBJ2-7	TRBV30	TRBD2	CAWSVIRAGGPTYEQYF	TGTGCCTGGAGTGTAATTCGGGCGGGAGGCCCAACCTACGAGCAGTACTTC
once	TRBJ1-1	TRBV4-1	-	CASSQGFGVMNTEAFF	TGCGCCAGCAGCCAAGGCTTTGGGGTTATGAACACTGAAGCTTTCTTT
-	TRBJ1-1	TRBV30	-	CASATVEAFF	TGTGCCTCCGCGACAGTTGAAGCTTTCTTT
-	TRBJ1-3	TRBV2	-	CASRNHGNTIYF	TGTGCCAGCAGAAACCACGGAAACACCATATATTTT
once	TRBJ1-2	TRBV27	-	CASRIGTSSPYGYTF	TGTGCCAGCAGAATAGGGACGTCGAGCCCTTATGGCTACACCTTC
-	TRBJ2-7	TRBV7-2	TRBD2	CASSLGGTSGSSKYF	TGTGCCAGCAGCTTAGGGGGGACTAGCGGGAGTAGTAAGTACTTC
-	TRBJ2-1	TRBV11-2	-	CASSIVGDYNEQFF	TGTGCCAGCTCGATAGTCGGGGACTACAATGAGCAGTTCTTC
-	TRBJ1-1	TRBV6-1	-	CASSGGVVNTEAFF	TGTGCCAGCAGTGGAGGGGTGGTCAACACTGAAGCTTTCTTT
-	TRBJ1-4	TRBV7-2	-	CASRDIATNEKLFF	TGTGCCAGCAGGGACATTGCAACTAATGAAAAACTGTTTTTT
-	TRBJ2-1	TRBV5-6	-	CASSFRGRYNEQFF	TGTGCCAGCAGCTTTCGGGGGCGGTACAATGAGCAGTTCTTC
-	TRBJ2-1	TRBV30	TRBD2	CAWGGAGRARYEQFF	TGTGCCTGGGGTGGGGCCGGGAGGGCCCGATATGAGCAGTTCTTC
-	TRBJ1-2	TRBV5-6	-	CASSWTGEGYTF	TGTGCCAGCAGCTGGACGGGTGAAGGCTACACCTTC
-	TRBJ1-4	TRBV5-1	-	CASSRLPSNEKLFF	TGCGCCAGCAGCCGGCTCCCTAGTAATGAAAAACTGTTTTTT
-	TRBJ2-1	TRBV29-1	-	CSTRSLRGYNEQFF	TGCAGCACCCGGAGTCTAAGGGGCTACAATGAGCAGTTCTTC
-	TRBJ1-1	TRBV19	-	CASTGGITEAFF	TGTGCCAGTACTGGAGGGATCACTGAAGCTTTCTTT
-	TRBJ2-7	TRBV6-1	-	CASSVHGWVYEQYF	TGTGCCAGCAGTGTCCACGGCTGGGTCTACGAGCAGTACTTC
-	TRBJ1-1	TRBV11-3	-	CASSLAGSNTEAFF	TGTGCCAGCAGCTTAGCCGGCTCGAACACTGAAGCTTTCTTT
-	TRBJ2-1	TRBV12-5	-	CASGPSGGEQFF	TGTGCTAGTGGCCCCTCAGGTGGTGAGCAGTTCTTC
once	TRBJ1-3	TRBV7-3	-	CASSLRGPGVRSGNTIYF	TGTGCCAGCAGCTTAAGGGGGCCCGGGGTAAGGTCTGGAAACACCATATATTTT
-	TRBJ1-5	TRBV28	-	CASSIGTNQPQHF	TGTGCCAGCAGTATCGGGACCAATCAGCCCCAGCATTTT
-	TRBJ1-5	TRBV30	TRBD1	CAWGDRGYSNQPQHF	TGTGCCTGGGGGGACAGGGGTTATAGCAATCAGCCCCAGCATTTT
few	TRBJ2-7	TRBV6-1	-	CASSEGGTGSYEQYF	TGTGCCAGCAGTGAAGGAGGGACTGGGTCTTACGAGCAGTACTTC
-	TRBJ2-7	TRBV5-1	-	CASSLTLSYEQYF	TGCGCCAGCAGCTTGACACTATCCTACGAGCAGTACTTC
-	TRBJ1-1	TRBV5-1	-	CASSLAQTNTEAFF	TGCGCCAGCAGCTTGGCACAGACGAACACTGAAGCTTTCTTT
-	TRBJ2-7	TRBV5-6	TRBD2	CASSLAAGAPYEQYF	TGTGCCAGCAGCTTGGCGGCGGGAGCCCCCTACGAGCAGTACTTC
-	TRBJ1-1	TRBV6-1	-	CASSDRGTITNTEAFF	TGTGCCAGCAGTGATCGGGGAACGATAACTAACACTGAAGCTTTCTTT
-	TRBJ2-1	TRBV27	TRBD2	CASSFASGALQFF	TGTGCCAGCAGTTTTGCTAGCGGGGCCCTTCAGTTCTTC